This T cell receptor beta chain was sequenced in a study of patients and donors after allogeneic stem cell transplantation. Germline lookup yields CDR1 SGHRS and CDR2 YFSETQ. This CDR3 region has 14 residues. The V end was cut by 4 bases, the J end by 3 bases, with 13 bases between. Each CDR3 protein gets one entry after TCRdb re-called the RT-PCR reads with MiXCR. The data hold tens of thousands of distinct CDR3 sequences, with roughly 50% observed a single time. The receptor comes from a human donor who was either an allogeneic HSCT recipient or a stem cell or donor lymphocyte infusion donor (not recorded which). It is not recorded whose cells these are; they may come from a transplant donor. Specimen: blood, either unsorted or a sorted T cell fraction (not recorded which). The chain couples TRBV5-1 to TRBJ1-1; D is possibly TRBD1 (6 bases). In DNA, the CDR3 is TGCGCCAGCAGCCTAGGGGGAAAGGACACTGAAGCTTTCTTT. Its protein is CASSLGGKDTEAFF.